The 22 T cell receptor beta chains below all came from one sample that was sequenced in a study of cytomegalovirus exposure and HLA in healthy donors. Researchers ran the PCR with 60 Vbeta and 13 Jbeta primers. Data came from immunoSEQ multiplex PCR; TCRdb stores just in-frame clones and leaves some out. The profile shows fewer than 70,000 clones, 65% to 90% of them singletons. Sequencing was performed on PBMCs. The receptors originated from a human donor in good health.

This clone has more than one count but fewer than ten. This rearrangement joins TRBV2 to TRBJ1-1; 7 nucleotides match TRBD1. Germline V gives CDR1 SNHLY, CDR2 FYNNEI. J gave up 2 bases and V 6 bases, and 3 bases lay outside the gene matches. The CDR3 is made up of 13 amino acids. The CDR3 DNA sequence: TGTGCCAGCAGGGGGGACAGCAACACTGAAGCTTTCTTT. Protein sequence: CASRGDSNTEAFF.

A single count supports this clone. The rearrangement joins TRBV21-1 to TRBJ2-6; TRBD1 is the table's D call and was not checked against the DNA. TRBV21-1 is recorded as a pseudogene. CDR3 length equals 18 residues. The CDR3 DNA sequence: TGTGCCAGCAGCAAAGTGGATGGCAGGGCGGATGGGGCCAACGTCCTGACTTTC. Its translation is CASSKVDGRADGANVLTF.

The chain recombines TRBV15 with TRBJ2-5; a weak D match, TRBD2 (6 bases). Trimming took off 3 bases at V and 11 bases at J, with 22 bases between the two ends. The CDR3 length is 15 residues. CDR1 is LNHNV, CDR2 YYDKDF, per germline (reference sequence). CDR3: CATSSAGSTLRGQYF. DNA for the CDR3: TGTGCCACCAGCAGTGCCGGGAGTACGTTACGAGGTCAGTACTTC.

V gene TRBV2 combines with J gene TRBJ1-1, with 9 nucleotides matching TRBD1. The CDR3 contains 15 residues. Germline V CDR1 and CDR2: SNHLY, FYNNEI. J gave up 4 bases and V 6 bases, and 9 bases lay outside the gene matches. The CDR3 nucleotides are TGTGCCAGCAGACCGCTCTCGGGACAGGGCACTGAAGCTTTCTTT. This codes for CASRPLSGQGTEAFF.

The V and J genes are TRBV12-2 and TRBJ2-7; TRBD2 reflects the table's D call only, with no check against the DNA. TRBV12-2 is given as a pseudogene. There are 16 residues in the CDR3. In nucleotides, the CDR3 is TGTGCAAGTCGCTTAGAAGCCATAGGACGAGGGTGGGAGCAGTACTTC. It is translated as CASRLEAIGRGWEQYF.

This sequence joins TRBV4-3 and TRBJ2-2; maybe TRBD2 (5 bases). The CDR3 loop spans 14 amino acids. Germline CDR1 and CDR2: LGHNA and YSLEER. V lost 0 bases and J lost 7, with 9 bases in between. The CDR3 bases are TGCGCCAGCAGCCAAGATCGAGGGTTCGGGGAGCTGTTTTTT. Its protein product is CASSQDRGFGELFF.

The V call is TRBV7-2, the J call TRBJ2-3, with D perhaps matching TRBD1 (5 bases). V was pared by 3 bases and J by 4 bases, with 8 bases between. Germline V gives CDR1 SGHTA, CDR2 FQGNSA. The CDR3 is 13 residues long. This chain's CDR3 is CASSLPGPDTQYF. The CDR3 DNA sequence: TGTGCCAGCAGCTTGCCAGGGCCAGATACGCAGTATTTT.

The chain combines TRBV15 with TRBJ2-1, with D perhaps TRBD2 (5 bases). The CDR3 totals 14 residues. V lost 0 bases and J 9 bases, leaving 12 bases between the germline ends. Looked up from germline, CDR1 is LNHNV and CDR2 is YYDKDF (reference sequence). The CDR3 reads CATSRERGRVEQFF. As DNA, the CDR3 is TGTGCCACCAGCAGAGAACGGGGTAGGGTTGAGCAGTTCTTC.

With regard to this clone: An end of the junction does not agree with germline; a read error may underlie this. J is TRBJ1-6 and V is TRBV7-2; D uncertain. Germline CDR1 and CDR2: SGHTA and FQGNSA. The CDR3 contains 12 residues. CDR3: CASSSFNSPLHF. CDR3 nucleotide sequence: TGTGCCAGCAGCTCCTTTAATTCACCCCTCCACTTT.

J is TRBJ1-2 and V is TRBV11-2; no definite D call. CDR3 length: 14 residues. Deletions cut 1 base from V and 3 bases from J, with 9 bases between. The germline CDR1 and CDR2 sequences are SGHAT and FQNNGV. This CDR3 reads CASSLGVMDYGYTF. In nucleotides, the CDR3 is TGTGCCAGCAGCTTAGGAGTTATGGACTATGGCTACACCTTC.

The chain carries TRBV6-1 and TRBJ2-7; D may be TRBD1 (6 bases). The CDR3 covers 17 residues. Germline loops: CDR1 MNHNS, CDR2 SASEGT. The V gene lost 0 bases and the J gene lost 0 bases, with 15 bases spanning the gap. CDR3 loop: CASSEAWVGGDSYEQYF. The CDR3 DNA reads TGTGCCAGCAGTGAAGCGTGGGTAGGGGGTGACTCCTACGAGCAGTACTTC.

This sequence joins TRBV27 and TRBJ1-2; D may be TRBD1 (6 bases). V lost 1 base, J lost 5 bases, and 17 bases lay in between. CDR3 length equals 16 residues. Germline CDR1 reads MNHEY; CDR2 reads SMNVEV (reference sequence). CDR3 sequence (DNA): TGTGCCAGCAGTTTATTACAGGGCTCTTCAGATTATGGCTACACCTTC. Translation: CASSLLQGSSDYGYTF.

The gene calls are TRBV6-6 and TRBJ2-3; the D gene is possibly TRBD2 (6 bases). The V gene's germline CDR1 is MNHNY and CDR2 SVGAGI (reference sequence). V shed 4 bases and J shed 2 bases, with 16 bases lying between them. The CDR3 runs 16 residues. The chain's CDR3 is CASSSQRARLTDTQYF. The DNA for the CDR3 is TGTGCCAGCAGTTCCCAGCGGGCACGGCTCACAGATACGCAGTATTTT.

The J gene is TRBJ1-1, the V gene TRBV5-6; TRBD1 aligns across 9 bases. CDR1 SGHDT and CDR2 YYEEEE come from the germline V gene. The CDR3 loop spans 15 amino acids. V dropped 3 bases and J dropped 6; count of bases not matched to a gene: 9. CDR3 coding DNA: TGTGCCAGCAGCTACGCCCGGGACAGGGTGGCTGAAGCTTTCTTT. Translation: CASSYARDRVAEAFF. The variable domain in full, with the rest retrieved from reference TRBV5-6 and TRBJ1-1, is DAGVTQSPTHLIKTRGQQVTLRCSPKSGHDTVSWYQQALGQGPQFIFQYYEEEERQRGNFPDRFSGHQFPNYSSELNVNALLLGDSALYLCASSYARDRVAEAFFGQGTRLTVV.

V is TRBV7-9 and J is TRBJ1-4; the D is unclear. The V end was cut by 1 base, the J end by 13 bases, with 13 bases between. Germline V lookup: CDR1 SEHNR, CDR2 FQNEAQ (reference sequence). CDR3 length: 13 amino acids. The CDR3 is CASSLDMAQRLFF. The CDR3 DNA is TGTGCCAGCAGCTTAGATATGGCCCAGCGACTGTTTTTT.

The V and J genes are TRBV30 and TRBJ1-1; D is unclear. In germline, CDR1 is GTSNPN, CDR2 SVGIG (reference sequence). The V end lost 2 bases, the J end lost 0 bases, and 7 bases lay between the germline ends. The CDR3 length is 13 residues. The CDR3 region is CAWSFTLNTEAFF. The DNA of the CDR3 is TGTGCCTGGAGTTTTACACTGAACACTGAAGCTTTCTTT.

The CDR3 coding sequence is TGCGCCAGCAGCCAAGATCTAGGAGGGTCCTACAATGAGCAGTTCTTC. The encoded protein is CASSQDLGGSYNEQFF. The rearrangement uses TRBV4-3 and TRBJ2-1; D perhaps matches TRBD2 (6 bases). The germline V gene has CDR1 LGHNA and CDR2 YSLEER. This CDR3 has 16 amino acids. V was pared by 0 bases and J by 1 base, with 10 bases between.

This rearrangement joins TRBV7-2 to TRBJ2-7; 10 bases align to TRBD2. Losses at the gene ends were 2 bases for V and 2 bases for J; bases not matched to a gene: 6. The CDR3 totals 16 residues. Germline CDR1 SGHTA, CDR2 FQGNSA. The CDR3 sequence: CASSLTRSGGAYEQYF. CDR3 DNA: TGTGCCAGCAGCTTAACCAGGAGCGGGGGGGCCTACGAGCAGTACTTC.

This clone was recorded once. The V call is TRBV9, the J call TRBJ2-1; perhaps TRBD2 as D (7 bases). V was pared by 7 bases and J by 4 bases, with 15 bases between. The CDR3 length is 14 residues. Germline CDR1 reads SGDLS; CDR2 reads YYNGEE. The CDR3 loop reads CASEGGDGYNEQFF. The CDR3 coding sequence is TGTGCCAGCGAGGGGGGGGATGGATACAATGAGCAGTTCTTC.

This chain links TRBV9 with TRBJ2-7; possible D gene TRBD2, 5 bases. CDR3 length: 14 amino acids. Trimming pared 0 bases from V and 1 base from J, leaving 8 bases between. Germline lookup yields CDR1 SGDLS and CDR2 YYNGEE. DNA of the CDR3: TGTGCCAGCAGCGTAGGCCCGGGATCCTACGAGCAGTACTTC. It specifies CASSVGPGSYEQYF.

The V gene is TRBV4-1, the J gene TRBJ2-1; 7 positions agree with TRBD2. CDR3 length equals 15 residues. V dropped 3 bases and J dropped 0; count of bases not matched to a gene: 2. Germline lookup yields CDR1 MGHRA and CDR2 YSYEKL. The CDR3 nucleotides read TGCGCCAGCAGCCAGGCGGGGGACTCCTACAATGAGCAGTTCTTC. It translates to CASSQAGDSYNEQFF.

CDR3 sequence: CASSFRENQETQYF. CDR3 DNA: TGTGCCAGCAGCTTTCGGGAGAACCAAGAGACCCAGTACTTC. V is TRBV7-9 and J is TRBJ2-5; TRBD2 might be the D (6 bases). This CDR3 comprises 14 residues. CDR1 and CDR2 from the germline V gene are SEHNR and FQNEAQ (reference sequence). V shed 3 bases and J shed 0 bases, with 8 bases lying between them.